Following are 5 T cell receptor beta chains from one sample sequenced in a study of blood T cell repertoires in COVID-19. Here immunoSEQ multiplex PCR was the method, and the copy in TCRdb shows in-frame clones only, minus some. The table records about 180,000 clones, 70% to 90% of them present only once. What was sequenced was peripheral blood. The receptors come from a man aged 60 to 69 with acute or convalescent COVID-19.

The J gene is TRBJ2-7, the V gene TRBV4-1, with TRBD1 as a possible D gene (5 bases). Germline V lookup: CDR1 MGHRA, CDR2 YSYEKL. The CDR3 is made up of 15 amino acids. V was trimmed by 1 base and J by 3 bases, leaving 13 bases between them. The CDR3 here is CASSQGTRAFYEQYF. Here the CDR3 DNA reads TGCGCCAGCAGCCAAGGGACCAGGGCCTTCTACGAGCAGTACTTC.

V and J are TRBV6-5 and TRBJ2-7, with D possibly TRBD1 on 6 matching bases. Germline values: CDR1 MNHEY, CDR2 SVGAGI. Trimming removed 6 bases from V and 6 bases from J, with 12 bases in between. This CDR3 has 12 amino acids. The CDR3 sequence: CASSTGSGEQYF. The CDR3, as DNA: TGTGCCAGCAGCACAGGGTCGGGCGAGCAGTACTTC.

This chain connects TRBV7-9 to TRBJ1-4; maybe TRBD1 (5 bases). CDR3 length equals 15 residues. The V gene's germline CDR1 is SEHNR and CDR2 FQNEAQ (reference sequence). V was shortened by 7 bases and J by 0 bases, with 12 bases between the two germline ends. In DNA, the CDR3 is TGTGCCAGCACCCTAGGAGGGGCAACTAATGAAAAACTGTTTTTT. Translation: CASTLGGATNEKLFF.

The genes are TRBV5-1 and TRBJ2-2; 7 positions match TRBD2. With V trimmed by 7 bases and J by 0 bases, 6 bases remained unmatched. CDR1 is SGHRS, CDR2 YFSETQ, per germline. This CDR3 spans 15 amino acids. DNA for the CDR3: TGCGCCAGCGAATCCGGGACTACGAACACCGGGGAGCTGTTTTTT. Amino acids: CASESGTTNTGELFF.

The CDR3 DNA follows: TGTGCCAGCAGCCGGGACAGGGAGTACCAAGAGACCCAGTACTTC. Translating gives CASSRDREYQETQYF. This chain uses TRBV7-9 with TRBJ2-5; 9 nucleotides match TRBD1. CDR3 size: 15 residues. J gave up 0 bases and V 5 bases, and 4 bases lay outside the gene matches. The germline CDR1 and CDR2 sequences are SEHNR and FQNEAQ (reference sequence).